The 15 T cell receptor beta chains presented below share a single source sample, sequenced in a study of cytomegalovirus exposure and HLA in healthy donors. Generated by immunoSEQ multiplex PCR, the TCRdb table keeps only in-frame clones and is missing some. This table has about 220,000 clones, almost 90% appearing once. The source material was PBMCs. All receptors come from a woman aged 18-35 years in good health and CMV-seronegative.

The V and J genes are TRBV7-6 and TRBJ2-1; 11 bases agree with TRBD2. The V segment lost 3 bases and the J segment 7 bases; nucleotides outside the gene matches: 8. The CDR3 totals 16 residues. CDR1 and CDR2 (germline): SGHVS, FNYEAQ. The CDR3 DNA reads TGTGCCAGCAGCTTCCGTCTAGCGGGAGGACAAAATGAGCAGTTCTTC. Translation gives CASSFRLAGGQNEQFF.

This chain's CDR3 is CASNPGGLAGGDTQYF. Written as DNA, the CDR3 is TGTGCCAGCAATCCTGGTGGGCTAGCGGGGGGAGATACGCAGTATTTT. The rearrangement links TRBV28 to TRBJ2-3, with TRBD2 matching over 11 bases. Trimming cost V 7 bases and J 5 bases; bases outside gene matches: 11. Germline V gene lookup returns CDR1 MDHEN and CDR2 SYDVKM. The CDR3 runs 16 residues. Full variable domain (missing parts from reference TRBV28 and TRBJ2-3): DVKVTQSSRYLVKRTGEKVFLECVQDMDHENMFWYRQDPGLGLRLIYFSYDVKMKEKGDIPEGYSVSREKKERFSLILESASTNQTSMYLCASNPGGLAGGDTQYFGPGTRLTVL.

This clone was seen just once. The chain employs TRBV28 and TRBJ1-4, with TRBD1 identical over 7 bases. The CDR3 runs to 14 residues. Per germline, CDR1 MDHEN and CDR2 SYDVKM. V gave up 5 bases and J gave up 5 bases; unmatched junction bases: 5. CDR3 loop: CASSTGTANEKLFF. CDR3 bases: TGTGCCAGCAGTACCGGGACAGCAAATGAAAAACTGTTTTTT.

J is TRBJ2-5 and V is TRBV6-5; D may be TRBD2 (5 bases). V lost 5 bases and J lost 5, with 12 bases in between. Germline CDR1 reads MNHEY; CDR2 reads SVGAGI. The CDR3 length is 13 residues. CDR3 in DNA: TGTGCCAGCAGTCCCCTAGCCGGCGAGACCCAGTACTTC. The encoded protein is CASSPLAGETQYF.

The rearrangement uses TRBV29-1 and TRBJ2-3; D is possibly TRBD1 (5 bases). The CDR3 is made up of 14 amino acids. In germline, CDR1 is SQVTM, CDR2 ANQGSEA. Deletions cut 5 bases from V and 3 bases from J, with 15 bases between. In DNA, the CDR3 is TGCAGCGTTTCCAGGGAAGCGCAAACAGATACGCAGTATTTT. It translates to CSVSREAQTDTQYF.

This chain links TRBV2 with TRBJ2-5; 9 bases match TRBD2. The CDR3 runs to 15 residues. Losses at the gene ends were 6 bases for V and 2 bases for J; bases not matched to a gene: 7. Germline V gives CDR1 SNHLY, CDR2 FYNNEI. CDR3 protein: CASSGLAGLQETQYF. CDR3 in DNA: TGTGCCAGCAGCGGTCTAGCGGGATTACAAGAGACCCAGTACTTC.

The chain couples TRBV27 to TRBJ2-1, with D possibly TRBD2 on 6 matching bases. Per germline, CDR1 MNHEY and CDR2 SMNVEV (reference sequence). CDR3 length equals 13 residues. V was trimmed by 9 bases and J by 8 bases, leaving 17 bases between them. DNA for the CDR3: TGTGCCAGAGGATCGGGACTTCTCCATGAGCAGTTCTTC. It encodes CARGSGLLHEQFF.

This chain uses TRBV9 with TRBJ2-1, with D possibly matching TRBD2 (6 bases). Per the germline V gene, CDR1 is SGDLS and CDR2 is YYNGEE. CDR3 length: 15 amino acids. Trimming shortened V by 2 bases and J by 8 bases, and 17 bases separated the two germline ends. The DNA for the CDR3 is TGTGCCAGCAGCGTCGCCGGGAGTATTGGTGATGAGCAGTTCTTC. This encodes CASSVAGSIGDEQFF.

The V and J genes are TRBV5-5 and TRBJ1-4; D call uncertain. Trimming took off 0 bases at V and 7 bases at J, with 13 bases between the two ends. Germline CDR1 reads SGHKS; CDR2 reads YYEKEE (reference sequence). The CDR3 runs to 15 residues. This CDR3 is CASSLAVSEGEKLFF. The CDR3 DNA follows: TGTGCCAGCAGCTTGGCCGTAAGTGAGGGTGAAAAACTGTTTTTT.

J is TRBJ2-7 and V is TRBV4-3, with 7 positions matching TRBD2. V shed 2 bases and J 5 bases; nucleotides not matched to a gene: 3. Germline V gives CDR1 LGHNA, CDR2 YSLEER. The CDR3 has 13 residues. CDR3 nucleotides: TGCGCCAGCAGCCAAAGCGGGAACGACGAGCAGTACTTC. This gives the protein CASSQSGNDEQYF.

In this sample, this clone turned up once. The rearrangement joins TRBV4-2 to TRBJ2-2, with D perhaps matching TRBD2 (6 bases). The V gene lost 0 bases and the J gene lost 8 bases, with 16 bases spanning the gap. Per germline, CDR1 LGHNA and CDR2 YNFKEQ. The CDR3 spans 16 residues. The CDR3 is CASSQDLAGRTGELFF. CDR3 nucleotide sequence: TGTGCCAGCAGCCAAGATTTGGCAGGGAGGACGGGGGAGCTGTTTTTT.

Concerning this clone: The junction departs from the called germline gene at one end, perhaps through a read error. CDR3 sequence: CTTSSQLAGVAPYEQYF. DNA of the CDR3: TGTACCACCAGCAGTCAGCTAGCGGGAGTTGCCCCCTACGAGCAGTACTTC. The chain carries TRBV15 and TRBJ2-7; 10 bases agree with TRBD2. CDR3 size: 17 residues. Germline V lookup: CDR1 LNHNV, CDR2 YYDKDF (reference sequence).

For the CDR3, the DNA is TGTGCCAGCAGCGTTCAAACAGGGTCGCAAGAGACCCAGTACTTC. Protein product: CASSVQTGSQETQYF. The chain employs TRBV9 and TRBJ2-5, with D maybe TRBD1 (6 bases). V lost 2 bases, J lost 2 bases, and 13 bases lay in between. CDR3 size: 15 residues. CDR1 SGDLS and CDR2 YYNGEE come from the germline V gene.

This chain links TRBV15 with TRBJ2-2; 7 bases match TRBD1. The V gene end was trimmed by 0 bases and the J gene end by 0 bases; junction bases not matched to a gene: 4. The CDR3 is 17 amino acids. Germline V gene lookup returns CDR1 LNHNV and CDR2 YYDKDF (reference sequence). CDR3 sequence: CATSRDPGTANTGELFF. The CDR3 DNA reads TGTGCCACCAGCAGAGACCCTGGGACAGCGAACACCGGGGAGCTGTTTTTT.

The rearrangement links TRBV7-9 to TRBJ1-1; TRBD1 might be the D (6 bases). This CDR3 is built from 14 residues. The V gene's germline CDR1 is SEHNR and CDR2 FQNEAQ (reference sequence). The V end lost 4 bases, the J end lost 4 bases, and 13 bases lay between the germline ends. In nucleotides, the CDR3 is TGTGCCAGCAGCTCGTCGGGACATCTCACTGAAGCTTTCTTT. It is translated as CASSSSGHLTEAFF.